A selection of T cell receptor beta chains follows, all from one sample in a study of cytomegalovirus exposure and HLA in healthy donors. Repertoires were generated with immunoSEQ multiplex PCR, while TCRdb's copy carries only in-frame clones and drops some. The listing contains tens of thousands of clones. Sequenced input: PBMCs. The receptor set was obtained from a man between 50 and 59 years old in good health and CMV-seropositive. Both conserved end residues are part of each CDR3. A D gene is named only where the DNA matches it firmly.

J gene: TRBJ2-1
V gene: TRBV7-9
D gene: TRBD2
CDR3 DNA: TGTGCCAGCAGCTCAGTCCTAGCGGGTAGTGAGCAGTTCTTC
CDR3 protein: CASSSVLAGSEQFF

J gene: TRBJ1-3
V gene: TRBV4-1
D gene: NA
CDR3 DNA: TGCGCCAGCACCAGTAGTCCGACCGGGACACGCCGCTCTGGAAACACCATATATTTT
CDR3 protein: CASTSSPTGTRRSGNTIYF

J gene: TRBJ1-1
V gene: TRBV14
D gene: NA
CDR3 DNA: TGTGCCAGCAGCCAAAGGTCCGGGAAAGGTGCTTTCTTT
CDR3 protein: CASSQRSGKGAFF

J gene: TRBJ2-1
V gene: TRBV29-1
D gene: TRBD2
CDR3 DNA: TGCAGCGTTGTCGGGACTAGCGGGATTGTCAATGAGCAGTTCTTC
CDR3 protein: CSVVGTSGIVNEQFF

J gene: TRBJ2-2
V gene: TRBV9
D gene: NA
CDR3 DNA: TGTGCCAGCAGCGTTGGATCGGGCACCGGGGAGCTGTTTTTT
CDR3 protein: CASSVGSGTGELFF

J gene: TRBJ1-3
V gene: TRBV7-2
D gene: NA
CDR3 DNA: TGTGCCAGCACCATTAGGGCGGGACTTTCTGGAAACACCATATATTTT
CDR3 protein: CASTIRAGLSGNTIYF

J gene: TRBJ1-4
V gene: TRBV18
D gene: TRBD1
CDR3 DNA: TGTGCCAGCTCACCATCAACAGGGGCTGATGAAAAACTGTTTTTT
CDR3 protein: CASSPSTGADEKLFF

J gene: TRBJ2-1
V gene: TRBV27
D gene: TRBD1
CDR3 DNA: TGTGCCAGCAGTTCCCCGGGACAGGGTTACAATGAGCAGTTCTTC
CDR3 protein: CASSSPGQGYNEQFF

J gene: TRBJ2-1
V gene: TRBV15
D gene: NA
CDR3 DNA: TGTGCCACCTCAGCCGGGAGTCAGAATGAGCAGTTCTTC
CDR3 protein: CATSAGSQNEQFF

J gene: TRBJ2-6
V gene: TRBV6-1
D gene: TRBD1
CDR3 DNA: TGTGCCAGCAGTGAAGCGCGGGACAGGGGGATCTCTGGGGCCAACGTCCTGACTTTC
CDR3 protein: CASSEARDRGISGANVLTF

J gene: TRBJ1-2
V gene: TRBV5-5
D gene: TRBD1
CDR3 DNA: TGTGCCAGCAGCGTAGATATAGGACAGGGTGGATATGGCTACACCTTC
CDR3 protein: CASSVDIGQGGYGYTF

J gene: TRBJ1-1
V gene: TRBV30
D gene: TRBD1
CDR3 DNA: TGTGTCTGGAGGAGGGACAGTGAAGCTTTCTTT
CDR3 protein: CVWRRDSEAFF

J gene: TRBJ2-3
V gene: TRBV30
D gene: NA
CDR3 DNA: TGTGCCTGGAGTCGGGCCGGGGCAGATACGCAGTATTTT
CDR3 protein: CAWSRAGADTQYF

J gene: TRBJ2-1
V gene: TRBV30
D gene: NA
CDR3 DNA: TGTGCCTGGAGTGTGGGGGGAGGCAATGAGCAGTTCTTC
CDR3 protein: CAWSVGGGNEQFF

J gene: TRBJ1-2
V gene: TRBV28
D gene: NA
CDR3 DNA: TGTGCCAGCAGTTTACCCCCTGAGGTCTATGGCTACACCTTC
CDR3 protein: CASSLPPEVYGYTF